This TCR beta chain is drawn from a study of blood T cell repertoires in COVID-19. The overall study: The analysed material was cDNA or gDNA that came from T cells, B-cell-depleted T cells, or PBMCs.

The CDR3 has 14 residues. Germline loops: CDR1 SEHNR, CDR2 FQNEAQ (reference sequence). V gave up 11 bases and J gave up 0 bases; unmatched junction bases: 7. Per the original data handling: The assay estimated nucleated cells by amplifying reference gene primers. Clones were sequenced by immunoSEQ multiplex PCR, and TCRdb holds only the in-frame ones, with some missing. V, J and clone size derive from that table, while D and trimming were established from the DNA sequence. The data hold 470,000 or so clones, with about 85% observed a single time. The study recruited people aged 18 to 89 years across about 25 US areas. Participants had their cohort set by participant-reported clinical history.

The J gene is TRBJ1-3, the V gene TRBV7-9; 7 bases agree with TRBD1. The origin of this receptor is a young woman with acute COVID-19. Material: PBMCs or T cells enriched from blood (not recorded which). This CDR3 is CACQGTASGNTIYF. DNA of the CDR3: TGTGCCTGCCAAGGGACAGCCTCTGGAAACACCATATATTTT.